These T cell receptor beta chains were read from a single sample in a study of vaccination and CD4 T cells after COVID-19. MiXCR, run by TCRdb on the PCR reads, gives a single entry per CDR3 protein. The sample holds about 15,000 distinct CDR3 sequences, approximately 48% seen once. These receptors' antigens are unknown. The sequencing here drew on CD4+ T cells from blood, cultured in vitro, taken before SARS-CoV-2 vaccination. The receptors here all came from a human donor who had recovered from COVID-19. Each CDR3 is given without its conserved first and last residue.

j_gene	v_gene	CDR3aa
TRBJ1-6	TRBV20-1	SASSGLESYNSPLH
TRBJ2-5	TRBV6-2/TRBV6-3	ASSYSEASSFETQY
TRBJ2-7	TRBV6-1	AISGVDRGVYEQY
TRBJ1-5	TRBV6-2/TRBV6-3	ASGRLDQPQH
TRBJ2-7	TRBV19	ASSPGRSYEQY
TRBJ2-3	TRBV21-1	ASSKHCLTDTQY
TRBJ2-5	TRBV6-1	ASTSGNVETQY
TRBJ2-2	TRBV7-2	ASSLVGGGRNTGELF
TRBJ1-3	TRBV6-5	ASSSGGNTIY
TRBJ2-1	TRBV6-2/TRBV6-3	ASIGTGDYNEQF
TRBJ1-2	TRBV4-3	ASSQASATGGKYYGYT
TRBJ2-7	TRBV2	ASSLQDGLTYEQY
TRBJ1-6	TRBV6-1	ASSAGQPVLNSPLH
TRBJ1-3	TRBV14	ASSQQAGGSGNTIY
TRBJ1-6	TRBV20-1	SASLGGAYNSPLH
TRBJ2-5	TRBV2	ASSVIGGVETQY
TRBJ1-4	TRBV18	ASSSNEKLF
TRBJ2-1	TRBV24-1	ATSDSQGASYNEQF
TRBJ2-5	TRBV12-3/TRBV12-4	ASSDDRGRETQY
TRBJ2-1	TRBV20-1	SARVTSGKYEQF
TRBJ2-3	TRBV20-1	SAIGQRGYTDTQY
TRBJ1-5	TRBV6-2/TRBV6-3	ASSYWGNQPQH
TRBJ1-5	TRBV7-2	ASSLQGSGNQPQH
TRBJ2-7	TRBV27	ASKRADEQY
TRBJ1-1	TRBV6-2/TRBV6-3	ASSYELGGVTEAF